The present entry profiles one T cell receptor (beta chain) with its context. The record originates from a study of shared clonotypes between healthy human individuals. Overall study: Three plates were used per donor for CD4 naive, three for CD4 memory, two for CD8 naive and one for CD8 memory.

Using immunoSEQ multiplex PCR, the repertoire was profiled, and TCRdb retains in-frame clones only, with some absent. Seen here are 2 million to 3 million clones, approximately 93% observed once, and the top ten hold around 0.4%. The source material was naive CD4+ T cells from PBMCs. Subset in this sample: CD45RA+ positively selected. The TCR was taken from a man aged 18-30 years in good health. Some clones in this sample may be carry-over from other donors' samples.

This chain's CDR3 is CASSSPGQGGYGYTF. The CDR3 DNA reads TGTGCCAGCAGTTCCCCCGGACAGGGTGGTTACGGCTACACCTTC. The chain uses TRBV6-5 and TRBJ1-2; 8 nucleotides agree with TRBD1. The V segment lost 4 bases and the J segment 8 bases; nucleotides outside the gene matches: 12. Per the germline V gene, CDR1 is MNHEY and CDR2 is SVGAGI. This CDR3 region has 15 residues.